The text below deals with one TCR beta chain. The CDR3 spans 16 residues. The germline V gene has CDR1 SGHKS and CDR2 YYEKEE (reference sequence). The trim removed 3 bases at V and 8 bases at J, leaving 7 bases unmatched. Original processing methods: Researchers report that nucleated cell counts were estimated from reference gene primer amplification. TCRdb keeps only in-frame clones here, not all; method: immunoSEQ multiplex PCR. The D gene and trimming were derived from the DNA, and the V and J assignments and clone size from that table. The repertoire consists of 52,000 or so clones, with roughly 85% occurring once and the leading ten covering over 9.5%. This specimen belongs to a study of blood T cell repertoires in COVID-19. Study summary: From T cells, B-cell-depleted T cells, or PBMCs came the material, which was cDNA or gDNA.

The material sequenced was peripheral blood. This receptor was identified in a human donor in a cohort sampled during active COVID-19. The chain carries TRBV5-5 and TRBJ2-1; 14 nucleotides agree with TRBD2. The CDR3 here is CASSSGLAGVVDEQFF. CDR3 in DNA: TGTGCCAGCAGCTCGGGACTAGCGGGAGTGGTCGATGAGCAGTTCTTC.